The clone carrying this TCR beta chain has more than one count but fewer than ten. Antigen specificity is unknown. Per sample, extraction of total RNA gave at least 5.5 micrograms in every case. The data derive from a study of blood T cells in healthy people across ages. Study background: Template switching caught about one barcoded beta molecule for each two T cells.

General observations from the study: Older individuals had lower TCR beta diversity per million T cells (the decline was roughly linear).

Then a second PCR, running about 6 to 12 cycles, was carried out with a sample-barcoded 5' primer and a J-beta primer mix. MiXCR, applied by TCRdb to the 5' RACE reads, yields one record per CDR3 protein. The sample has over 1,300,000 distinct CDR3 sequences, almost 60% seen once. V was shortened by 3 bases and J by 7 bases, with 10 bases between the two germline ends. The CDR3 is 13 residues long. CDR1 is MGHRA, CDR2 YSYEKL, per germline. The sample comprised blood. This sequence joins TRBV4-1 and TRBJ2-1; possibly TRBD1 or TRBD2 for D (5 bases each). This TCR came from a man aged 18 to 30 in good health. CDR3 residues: CASSHRGDNEQFF. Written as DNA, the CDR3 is TGCGCCAGCAGCCATAGAGGGGATAATGAGCAGTTCTTC.